Sequencing of this T cell receptor delta chain was carried out in a study of γδ T cells in repeated Plasmodium falciparum infection (TCRdb year 2021). Background on the whole study: The natural-infection arm enrolled Malian children exposed to intense seasonal malaria transmission, compared against age and gender matched Australian children. In the study, the shaping of the human gammadelta T cell repertoire by repeated Plasmodium falciparum infection was examined using natural infection in Mali and controlled human malaria infection. Four controlled human malaria infections were administered to about five malaria-naive U.S. adults over about 600 days by bites from P. falciparum NF54-infected Anopheles stephensi mosquitoes. Malian gammadelta TCR repertoires were analysed cross-sectionally in periods with no transmission and longitudinally across episodes of acute febrile malaria. Samples from controlled-infection subjects were taken at baseline, right before selected infections, and 21 days after each infection.

Summary of the overall study and its limitations: Vgamma9/Vdelta2+ TCR repertoires kept a highly stable polyclonal repertoire across time and infection, and many TCRgamma sequences overlapped between individuals. Compared with the repertoires of Australian children, the Vdelta2-negative gammadelta TCR repertoires of Malian children appeared more clonally expanded, less diverse and less shared. The controlled-infection cohort was small, limiting analysis of inter-individual variability in gammadelta T cell responses. Generalizability was limited because the Malian cohort came from a small rural village made up predominantly of one ethnic group. Repeated controlled infections appeared to drive waves of new clonotype selection in Vdelta2-negative, largely Vdelta1+, gammadelta TCR repertoires.

Vgamma9/Vdelta2+ and Vdelta2-negative gammadelta T cell populations were flow-sorted from peripheral blood mononuclear cells for bulk TCR repertoire analysis. This clone has more than one count but fewer than ten. Which antigen it targets is not known. The protein held in TCRdb is that of a much larger clone and does not match this DNA's translation at residue 20, likely because of a read error; the protein shown is translated from the DNA. The library came from multiplex PCR. Sequenced on an Illumina MiSeq. Every sorted gammadelta T cell sample had both its TCR gamma (TRG) and TCR delta (TRD) chains sequenced. As for how the authors treated the data: Clonotype tree plots, accumulated frequency of the top 20 clonotypes, diversity index (DI) and D75 metrics were included in the repertoire analyses. TCRdb called clones anew from the public reads via CATT; matching DNA rows were later pooled. Here the V and J calls rest on TCRdb's processing, not on the authors' analysis. This sample gives roughly 90,000 delta-chain clones in total; roughly 0.98% of them show up just once. The ten largest clones add up to 7.5% to 10% of the sample.

For CDR1 and CDR2, the germline V gene lists TSWWSYY and QGS. The CDR3 sequence holds 22 residues, the cysteine and phenylalanine included. The sequence is cut down to CDR3 DNA, 66 bases in frame from base 1. This TCR was sampled from a pool of human donors (malaria-infected and uninfected, not separated). The sequenced sample was gamma-delta T cells from blood. No J gene was assigned, while the V gene was called as TRDV1; the D call in the table, TRDD3, was not verified against the DNA. The sequence in DNA is TGTGCTCTTGGGGAACTTCAGATCCTATGGAGAACTGGGGGATACCTTACCGATAAACCCATCTTT. Its product reads: CALGELQILWRTGGYLTDKPIF.